The TCR beta chain under discussion was sequenced for a study of neurological immune-mediated disorders. Study results and limitations: In HTLV-1-associated myelopathy, TCR clonal expansion was greatest, and in multiple sclerosis it was least, below healthy controls. Subjects shared no identical expanded-clone CDR3 amino acid sequences, suggesting private TCR-beta repertoires in all groups.

Synthesis of cDNA was accomplished via 5'RACE employing 10-nucleotide random UMIs. A single run covered 15-18 subjects with over 170 million TCR-beta sequences. TCRdb reprocessed the 5' RACE reads with MiXCR, giving one entry per CDR3 protein. The sample includes under 70,000 distinct CDR3 sequences, around 24% seen only once; the top ten take roughly 4.5%. This clonotype was recorded many times. Its cognate antigen is unknown. There are 11 residues in the CDR3. Between the trimmed V and J ends, which lost 4 bases and 6 bases, there was a span of 10 bases. CDR1 SQVTM and CDR2 ANQGSEA come from the germline V gene. Time point noted: technical triplicate 2.

The chain is built from TRBV29-1 and TRBJ2-7; D may be TRBD1 or TRBD2 (5 bases each). This clonotype originated in a man in his fifties or sixties with HTLV-1-associated myelopathy (HAM/TSP). Sequences were obtained from PBMCs. The CDR3 loop reads CSVGGAGEQYF. The CDR3 bases are TGCAGCGTTGGTGGGGCGGGCGAGCAGTACTTC.